This T cell receptor (beta chain) stems from a study of cytomegalovirus exposure and HLA in healthy donors. The PCR made use of 60 Vbeta and 13 Jbeta primers. How the authors handled the data: In a later analysis, the count reached some 73 million unique TCR beta chains, with 10 million to 11 million shared. Repertoires were generated with immunoSEQ multiplex PCR, while TCRdb's copy carries only in-frame clones and drops some. Clonal size and the V and J genes are those of that table, whereas D and trimming came from the DNA. The sample consists of about 180,000 clones, about 72% of them appearing once. Details on this clone: What it binds is unknown.

Study-level findings and limits: The authors judged a highly shared variant cluster likely a sequencing artifact. The authors later found HLA-associated TCR beta chains more clonally expanded than equally common others.

In germline, CDR1 is SGHNT, CDR2 YYREEE (reference sequence). The CDR3 loop spans 14 amino acids. V shed 0 bases and J 11 bases; nucleotides not matched to a gene: 5. The rearrangement uses TRBV5-4 and TRBJ1-6; 7 bases align to TRBD1. The TCR sequence derives from a human donor in good health. The sample consisted of PBMCs. The DNA of the CDR3 is TGTGCCAGCAGCTTGGGCGACAGGGCAACACCCCTCCACTTT. This encodes CASSLGDRATPLHF.